These 14 T cell receptor beta chains originate from one sample sequenced in a study of identical twins. Using its own MiXCR run on the 5' RACE reads, TCRdb lists one record per CDR3 protein. The table shows 450,000 or so distinct CDR3 sequences, with 20% to 25% occurring only once. In addition, the sample was reused for a study of T cells expressing NK-cell markers.

The sample comprised CD4+ T cells sorted from blood. The receptors were sampled from a young woman in good health.

This chain joins TRBV20-1 and TRBJ2-5; 7 nucleotides agree with TRBD1. This CDR3 is built from 12 residues. Germline assignment: CDR1 DFQATT and CDR2 SNEGSKA (reference sequence). Trimming at V came to 3 bases and at J to 6 bases, leaving 4 bases not matched to a gene. This chain's CDR3 is CSARGQSQTQYF. The CDR3 DNA is TGCAGTGCTAGGGGACAGTCTCAGACCCAGTACTTC.

The chain uses TRBV6-1 and TRBJ2-3; a possible D gene is TRBD2 (6 bases). Germline values: CDR1 MNHNS, CDR2 SASEGT. V shed 6 bases and J shed 4 bases, with 17 bases lying between them. This CDR3 is built from 15 residues. CDR3 in amino acids: CASSLGGLGPDTQYF. CDR3 sequence (DNA): TGTGCCAGCAGCCTTGGGGGGTTGGGGCCAGATACGCAGTATTTT.

V and J are TRBV20-1 and TRBJ2-1, with D unclear. CDR1 DFQATT and CDR2 SNEGSKA come from the germline V gene (reference sequence). The CDR3 contains 16 residues. V was trimmed by 0 bases and J by 2 bases, leaving 14 bases between them. This CDR3 is CSARDPWLAAYNEQFF. In DNA, the CDR3 is TGCAGTGCTAGAGACCCATGGCTGGCAGCCTACAATGAGCAGTTCTTC.

The chain couples TRBV29-1 to TRBJ2-2; D perhaps matches TRBD1 (6 bases). The CDR3 consists of 13 residues. From germline, CDR1 is SQVTM and CDR2 ANQGSEA. Trimming removed 8 bases from V and 1 base from J, with 11 bases in between. Written as DNA, the CDR3 is TGCAGCTATTGGGGGCAGAACACCGGGGAGCTGTTTTTT. As protein: CSYWGQNTGELFF.

This clonotype was seen a few times. The chain carries TRBV20-1 and TRBJ1-1; D remains unclear. This CDR3 has 14 residues. Germline V CDR1 and CDR2: DFQATT, SNEGSKA (reference sequence). V gave up 2 bases and J gave up 3 bases, with 13 bases separating them. The CDR3 loop is CSARKVALDTEAFF. As DNA, the CDR3 is TGCAGTGCTAGAAAAGTTGCGCTGGACACTGAAGCTTTCTTT.

At least ten counts were recorded for this clonotype. This chain connects TRBV7-2 to TRBJ2-7; no definite D call. There are 12 residues in the CDR3. Per germline, CDR1 SGHTA and CDR2 FQGNSA. V lost 6 bases and J lost 3, with 9 bases in between. CDR3 sequence: CASSSDGYEQYF. In DNA form, the CDR3 reads TGTGCCAGCAGTTCCGACGGCTACGAGCAGTACTTC.

The V and J genes are TRBV7-2 and TRBJ2-1, with D possibly matching TRBD2 (5 bases). The germline gives CDR1 SGHTA, CDR2 FQGNSA. Trimming left V 0 bases short and J 8 bases short, with 11 bases between. The CDR3 is 14 amino acids. In DNA form, the CDR3 reads TGTGCCAGCAGCTTAGCGAGTGCGGGCCATGAGCAGTTCTTC. Translated: CASSLASAGHEQFF. Based on the CDR3 plus reference TRBV7-2 and TRBJ2-1, the full variable domain is GAGVSQSPSNKVTEKGKDVELRCDPISGHTALYWYRQSLGQGLEFLIYFQGNSAPDKSGLPSDRFSAERTGGSVSTLTIQRTQQEDSAVYLCASSLASAGHEQFFGPGTRLTVL.

J is TRBJ2-3 and V is TRBV15, with D tentatively TRBD1 (5 bases). Looked up from germline, CDR1 is LNHNV and CDR2 is YYDKDF (reference sequence). The germline V and J ends were trimmed by 6 bases and 2 bases, with 18 bases remaining between them. The CDR3 length is 16 residues. CDR3 DNA: TGTGCCACCAGTACGGTTACAGGTGGTTCCACAGATACGCAGTATTTT. Residues: CATSTVTGGSTDTQYF. Based on the CDR3 plus reference TRBV15 and TRBJ2-3, the full variable domain is DAMVIQNPRYQVTQFGKPVTLSCSQTLNHNVMYWYQQKSSQAPKLLFHYYDKDFNNEADTPDNFQSRRPNTSFCFLDIRSPGLGDTAMYLCATSTVTGGSTDTQYFGPGTRLTVL.

A few counts support this clonotype. The chain is built from TRBV12-3 or TRBV12-4 and TRBJ2-3; no firm D call. The CDR3 contains 14 residues. Trimming shortened V by 5 bases and J by 2 bases, and 11 bases separated the two germline ends. The CDR3 DNA follows: TGTGCCAGCAGTAAGCGCTGGGTCACAGATACGCAGTATTTT. It yields the protein CASSKRWVTDTQYF.

In its sample, this clonotype was seen many times. The chain employs TRBV6-1 and TRBJ1-5; D is unclear. Trimming left V 6 bases short and J 3 bases short, with 6 bases between. Germline CDR1 and CDR2: MNHNS and SASEGT. CDR3 length: 12 residues. In DNA, the CDR3 is TGTGCCAGCAGGTCGGTCAATCAGCCCCAGCATTTT. It codes for CASRSVNQPQHF.

The chain uses TRBV20-1 and TRBJ2-1, with D maybe TRBD1 (5 bases). V lost 3 bases and J 8 bases, leaving 8 bases between the germline ends. Per germline, CDR1 DFQATT and CDR2 SNEGSKA (reference sequence). The CDR3 has 11 amino acids. The CDR3 here is CSASRVDEQFF. As DNA, the CDR3 is TGCAGTGCTAGCAGGGTGGATGAGCAGTTCTTC.

This chain links TRBV20-1 with TRBJ2-7; the D call may be TRBD1 or TRBD2 (7 bases each). The CDR3 consists of 11 residues. Trimming stripped 6 bases from V and 6 bases from J, with 12 bases between. Germline CDR1 reads DFQATT; CDR2 reads SNEGSKA (reference sequence). CDR3 in DNA: TGCAGTGCCCTCAGGGGGGGCGAGCAGTACTTC. Translation gives CSALRGGEQYF.

This chain links TRBV28 with TRBJ1-1; 9 nucleotides match TRBD1. Germline V gene sequence: CDR1 MDHEN, CDR2 SYDVKM. V lost 6 bases and J lost 0; bases outside the gene matches: 2. The CDR3 contains 14 residues. CDR3 coding DNA: TGTGCCAGCAGGGGGACAGGGTTGAACACTGAAGCTTTCTTT. It specifies CASRGTGLNTEAFF.

This CDR3 is CSAAGAVYEQYF. DNA for the CDR3: TGCAGTGCAGCGGGAGCTGTCTACGAGCAGTACTTC. V usage is TRBV20-1 and J usage is TRBJ2-7; 8 bases are a match to TRBD2. V lost 6 bases and J lost 3; bases outside the gene matches: 4. The CDR3 sequence is 12 residues long. CDR1 is DFQATT, CDR2 SNEGSKA, per germline (reference sequence).